This T cell receptor (beta chain) was sequenced in a study of T cell responses to AZD1222 COVID-19 vaccine (dated by TCRdb to the early 2020s). Context from the whole study: Because spike-specific TCR depth and breadth did not differ between the two schedules, AZD1222 recipients who got a second dose at roughly 4 weeks were pooled with those who got a second dose at roughly 12 weeks. Trial participants were enrolled by age into subgroups of 18-55, 56-69 and 70-plus years, and 148, 28 and 57 TCR-sequenced participants, respectively, were included in these subgroups. A total of 233 trial participants underwent TCR sequencing, of whom about 200 received two doses of AZD1222 and some 26 received two doses of the MenACWY control vaccine. Overall study results and their limits: Conclusions about previously exposed vaccinees were limited because only six AZD1222 recipients were SARS-CoV-2 seropositive at baseline. Nearly half of unique spike-specific TCRs reportedly recognized epitopes outside regions mutated in the B.1.351 and B.1.1.7 variants. Participants were mostly white British, with more females than males. The authors suggested clonal diversity may have been underestimated. In the small 56-69-year group, the increase in depth fell short of significance, most likely because of low power. Because no day 14 peak-response samples were available, the repertoires could be characterized only after the peak T cell response. The vaccine-associated CD4 TCRs covered the entire spike protein, and the dominant responses fell in regions 160-218 and 743-854. After two AZD1222 doses, both the breadth and the depth of spike-specific TCRs were significantly higher than at day 0 and than in MenACWY recipients.

The CDR3 regions of human TCRbeta chains were analyzed by immunosequencing. On the study's bioinformatics: Repertoire TCRs were checked for matches against a reference library of SARS-CoV-2-specific TCRs that had been generated using the MIRA antigen-specificity platform. Breadth meant the fraction of unique TCRs that were SARS-CoV-2-associated, whereas depth meant the fraction of total T cells that were SARS-CoV-2-associated. Using the MIRA data, each spike-specific TCR was mapped to the spike region that the TCR reacts to and placed in a CD4 or CD8 class. Log10-transformed breadth and depth values were compared by one-way ANOVA with Sidak's multiple comparisons tests. Not all clones reach the TCRdb copy of this immuneACCESS table, which keeps in-frame sequences only. Checked studies attribute under half of the gap to unresolved V genes and leave the rest unexplained. V, J and clone size are taken as reported in that table, and D and trimming were inferred from the DNA itself. The sample contains more than 65,000 clones, 60% to 80% of them found a single time. 20% to 25% of the sample belongs to the ten largest clones.

Of note for this clone: The antigen it binds to is not known. There are no base qualities to consult, and no much larger clone falls within one base.

The time point label on this specimen signifies: baseline before first vaccination. Samples from vaccinated people were obtained from the UK trials COV001 and COV002, which included a single-blind randomized controlled phase 2/3 trial of AZD1222 (ChAdOx1 nCoV-19) in healthy adults. For TCRbeta chain sequencing, PBMC samples were collected from trial participants at day 0 and at day 28 after the second dose. V was cut back by 4 bases and J by 0 bases, leaving a gap of 13 bases between them. The CDR3 spans 15 residues, from the cysteine through the phenylalanine. The sequence is cut down to CDR3 DNA, 45 bases in frame from base 1. From the germline V gene, CDR1 is SGHRS and CDR2 is YFSETQ.

The clonotype originates from an adult in good health. Here the chain combines TRBV5-1 and TRBJ2-5, with the D gene call left open. The sequencing here drew on peripheral blood, taken on day 0 of AZD1222 vaccination. The nucleotide sequence is given as TGCGCCAGCAGCCAAGTAGACCCAAACCAAGAGACCCAGTACTTC. It translates as CASSQVDPNQETQYF.